These 2 T cell receptor beta chains were all obtained from the same sample, sequenced in a study of T cells expressing NK-cell markers. From the 5' RACE reads, TCRdb lists one entry per CDR3 protein and no DNA. This repertoire comprises approximately 170,000 distinct CDR3 sequences; its ten largest clones make up just over 20%. Sample: blood T cells: a sorted CD56 or NKG2C T cell subset, CD4+ or CD8+ T cells, or bulk PBMC T cells (not recorded which). The source is a man aged 18-70 years in good health.

The chain employs TRBV3-1 and TRBJ2-7. The CDR3 has 16 amino acids. The germline gives CDR1 LGHDT, CDR2 YNNKEL (reference sequence). The CDR3 here is CASSQDSEQRNYEQYF.

The chain is built from TRBV20-1 and TRBJ1-4. This CDR3 contains 15 residues. Germline loops: CDR1 DFQATT, CDR2 SNEGSKA (reference sequence). CDR3 residues: CSARDHWRTNEKLFF.